These 13 T cell receptor beta chains share one sample of origin, sequenced in a study of blood T cell repertoires in COVID-19. Profiling relied on immunoSEQ multiplex PCR, and the TCRdb table lists in-frame clones only, not all of them. Of under 130,000 clones in the sample, approximately 84% are singletons; the top ten hold under 2.5%. The sample comprised peripheral blood. The receptors were gathered from a human donor in a cohort sampled during active COVID-19.

This sequence joins TRBV10-3 and TRBJ2-3; TRBD1 matches at 9 bases. Germline loops: CDR1 ENHRY, CDR2 SYGVKD. With 10 bases clipped from V and 2 bases from J, the junction kept 7 bases outside the gene matches. This CDR3 contains 14 residues. The CDR3 loop is CATSGTGTTDTQYF. DNA of the CDR3: TGTGCCACCTCTGGGACAGGGACCACAGATACGCAGTATTTT.

The chain is built from TRBV28 and TRBJ1-6; no firm D call. The V and J ends lost 2 bases and 7 bases respectively, with 12 bases between them. Germline CDR1 MDHEN, CDR2 SYDVKM. CDR3 length: 15 residues. CDR3 in DNA: TGTGCCAGCAGTTTAGTTTCATGGGAGAATTCACCCCTCCACTTT. It is translated as CASSLVSWENSPLHF.

This clone has a handful of counts. The V call is TRBV5-4, the J call TRBJ1-6; D perhaps matches TRBD1 (5 bases). Germline CDR1 is SGHNT and CDR2 is YYREEE (reference sequence). CDR3 size: 15 residues. The germline V and J ends were trimmed by 0 bases and 7 bases, with 11 bases remaining between them. The CDR3 protein is CASSLEGTLNSPLHF. The CDR3 coding sequence is TGTGCCAGCAGCTTGGAAGGGACTTTGAATTCACCCCTCCACTTT.

The chain uses TRBV28 and TRBJ2-7; tentatively, D is TRBD1 (8 bases). V was clipped by 7 bases and J by 4 bases, with 26 bases between them. CDR1 is MDHEN and CDR2 is SYDVKM in the germline V gene. The CDR3 extends over 17 amino acids. CDR3 sequence: CASTLYQYRGGLYEQYF. CDR3 in DNA: TGTGCCAGCACTCTCTATCAGTACAGGGGGGGGTTATACGAGCAGTACTTC. The full variable domain, in which reference TRBV28 and TRBJ2-7 provide the parts outside the CDR3, is DVKVTQSSRYLVKRTGEKVFLECVQDMDHENMFWYRQDPGLGLRLIYFSYDVKMKEKGDIPEGYSVSREKKERFSLILESASTNQTSMYLCASTLYQYRGGLYEQYFGPGTRLTVT.

This sequence joins TRBV6-1 and TRBJ2-7; possible D gene TRBD1, 5 bases. V was clipped by 0 bases and J by 2 bases, with 14 bases between them. The germline gives CDR1 MNHNS, CDR2 SASEGT. The CDR3 length is 16 residues. For the CDR3, the DNA is TGTGCCAGCAGTGAAGCAAATCCAGGGTCGGCCTACGAGCAGTACTTC. Protein product: CASSEANPGSAYEQYF.

The chain is built from TRBV28 and TRBJ1-1; the D is unclear. Germline-derived CDR1 and CDR2 are MDHEN and SYDVKM. This CDR3 spans 14 amino acids. Trimming took off 5 bases at V and 4 bases at J, with 14 bases between the two ends. The CDR3 DNA is TGTGCCAGCAGTCTGACAAGCTCGGTCACTGAAGCTTTCTTT. This translates into CASSLTSSVTEAFF.

The rearrangement links TRBV19 to TRBJ1-1; TRBD1 aligns across 9 bases. Looked up from germline, CDR1 is LNHDA and CDR2 is SQIVND (reference sequence). With 3 bases clipped from V and 4 bases from J, the junction kept 15 bases outside the gene matches. The CDR3 has 18 amino acids. The CDR3 sequence is CASSIRGSRRTGATEAFF. CDR3 DNA sequence: TGTGCCAGTAGTATCCGAGGTTCTCGCCGGACAGGGGCCACTGAAGCTTTCTTT.

Only one count was recorded for this clone. V usage is TRBV5-1 and J usage is TRBJ2-2; 10 bases line up with TRBD2. There are 17 residues in the CDR3. Germline V gene sequence: CDR1 SGHRS, CDR2 YFSETQ. After removal of 0 bases from V and 2 bases from J, the junction contained 4 bases not matched to a gene. The CDR3 nucleotides are TGCGCCAGCAGCTTGGGTAGCGGGGGGCTCAACACCGGGGAGCTGTTTTTT. Its protein is CASSLGSGGLNTGELFF.

This rearrangement joins TRBV19 to TRBJ2-5; TRBD1 matches 8 bases. The CDR3 sequence is 15 residues long. Unmatched junction bases numbered 4, after V lost 2 bases and J lost 2 bases. The germline V gene has CDR1 LNHDA and CDR2 SQIVND (reference sequence). The CDR3: CASSINWDRQETQYF. CDR3 in DNA: TGTGCCAGTAGTATAAATTGGGACAGGCAAGAGACCCAGTACTTC.

The V call is TRBV7-2, the J call TRBJ1-3, with D possibly matching TRBD1 (5 bases). The CDR3 consists of 17 residues. Germline V CDR1 and CDR2: SGHTA, FQGNSA. The V end lost 2 bases, the J end lost 0 bases, and 14 bases lay between the germline ends. The CDR3 DNA reads as TGTGCCAGCAGCTTATCGGGACTGCCGAGCTCTGGAAACACCATATATTTT. Its protein product is CASSLSGLPSSGNTIYF.

The chain recombines TRBV7-9 with TRBJ2-7; 9 nucleotides match TRBD1. CDR3 size: 15 residues. Germline V gene data show CDR1 as SEHNR and CDR2 as FQNEAQ (reference sequence). V shed 4 bases and J 5 bases; nucleotides not matched to a gene: 9. CDR3 in DNA: TGTGCCAGCAGCTACACCGGGACAGGGAGGCACGAGCAGTACTTC. This translates into CASSYTGTGRHEQYF.

This clone was counted once. The chain recombines TRBV5-1 with TRBJ1-1; the D gene is possibly TRBD1 (5 bases). V was cut by 4 bases and J by 1 base, with 11 bases left in between. The CDR3 has 14 residues. Germline CDR1 SGHRS, CDR2 YFSETQ. The CDR3 region has the DNA TGCGCCAGCAGCCCTCAGGGTCCGAACACTGAAGCTTTCTTT. Translation: CASSPQGPNTEAFF.

The chain joins TRBV7-6 to TRBJ2-7, with 9 nucleotides matching TRBD1. Germline CDR1 is SGHVS and CDR2 is FNYEAQ. Losses at the gene ends were 8 bases for V and 3 bases for J; bases not matched to a gene: 11. The CDR3 consists of 15 residues. The CDR3 sequence: CASSPSMTGGYEQYF. CDR3 DNA: TGTGCCAGCTCCCCGTCGATGACAGGGGGCTACGAGCAGTACTTC.